The 8 T cell receptor beta chains in this list originate from one sample, sequenced in a study of identical twins. In TCRdb, the 5' RACE reads were re-called with MiXCR into one record per CDR3 protein. The data show around 530,000 distinct CDR3 sequences, about 16% seen once. This same sample was also part of a study on yellow fever vaccine responses in identical twins.

The specimen was CD4+ T cells sorted from blood. All receptors derive from a woman under 30 in good health.

The V and J genes are TRBV2 and TRBJ2-1; no definite D call. In germline, CDR1 is SNHLY, CDR2 FYNNEI. Trimming took 1 base from V and 0 from J, leaving 7 bases between them. This CDR3 is 15 amino acids long. In DNA form, the CDR3 reads TGTGCCAGCAGTGAAGAAGGGCGCTCCTACAATGAGCAGTTCTTC. This translates into CASSEEGRSYNEQFF.

V usage is TRBV5-8 and J usage is TRBJ2-1; either TRBD1 or TRBD2 may supply D (5 bases each). The CDR3 contains 13 residues. Germline CDR1 is SGHTS and CDR2 is YDEGEE. V dropped 6 bases and J dropped 0 bases, with 7 bases sitting between them. CDR3 bases: TGTGCCAGCACGGGGCTCTCCTACAATGAGCAGTTCTTC. This gives the protein CASTGLSYNEQFF.

This clonotype was picked up a small number of times. The CDR3 DNA reads TGTGCCAGCAGCGGGCGGGGGGGCCAGGTCACAGATACGCAGTATTTT. It codes for CASSGRGGQVTDTQYF. The chain recombines TRBV9 with TRBJ2-3; 9 bases are shared with TRBD2. The junction had 7 bases not matched to a gene; V was cut back by 3 bases and J by 2 bases. The CDR3 covers 16 residues. Germline V gene sequence: CDR1 SGDLS, CDR2 YYNGEE.

The chain has TRBV7-9 and TRBJ2-1; TRBD1 is a possible D gene (5 bases). CDR3 length: 16 amino acids. V was trimmed by 1 base and J by 6 bases, leaving 16 bases between them. Germline V CDR1 and CDR2: SEHNR, FQNEAQ (reference sequence). For the CDR3, the DNA is TGTGCCAGCAGCTTAGATGGCAGGGCTGTGGGCAATGAGCAGTTCTTC. Protein product: CASSLDGRAVGNEQFF.

This clonotype was seen a few times. This rearrangement joins TRBV11-2 to TRBJ1-1, with D maybe TRBD1 (5 bases). The CDR3 runs 13 residues. Germline V CDR1 and CDR2: SGHAT, FQNNGV. V dropped 1 base and J dropped 8 bases, with 11 bases sitting between them. CDR3: CASSLAGGEEAFF. The CDR3, as DNA: TGTGCCAGCAGCTTAGCTGGGGGAGAAGAAGCTTTCTTT. The full variable domain, with the rest looked up from reference TRBV11-2 and TRBJ1-1, is EAGVAQSPRYKIIEKRQSVAFWCNPISGHATLYWYQQILGQGPKLLIQFQNNGVVDDSQLPKDRFSAERLKGVDSTLKIQPAKLEDSAVYLCASSLAGGEEAFFGQGTRLTVV.

This clonotype came up a few times. The chain uses TRBV29-1 and TRBJ2-7; D possibly corresponds to TRBD2 (6 bases). CDR1 SQVTM and CDR2 ANQGSEA come from the germline V gene. The V end was cut by 6 bases, the J end by 0 bases, with 24 bases between. The CDR3 has 17 residues. For the CDR3, the DNA is TGCAGCGTCGGTAATGGGGGGAGGCCGGCATCCTCCTACGAGCAGTACTTC. It specifies CSVGNGGRPASSYEQYF.

This clonotype has only a few counts. The chain employs TRBV19 and TRBJ2-5; 8 nucleotides align to TRBD2. The CDR3 totals 15 residues. The germline V gene has CDR1 LNHDA and CDR2 SQIVND (reference sequence). With 3 bases clipped from V and 1 base from J, the junction kept 4 bases outside the gene matches. CDR3 region: CASSIGGALQETQYF. The CDR3 bases are TGTGCCAGTAGTATCGGGGGGGCCCTCCAAGAGACCCAGTACTTC. Variable domain in full (rest from reference TRBV19 and TRBJ2-5): DGGITQSPKYLFRKEGQNVTLSCEQNLNHDAMYWYRQDPGQGLRLIYYSQIVNDFQKGDIAEGYSVSREKKESFPLTVTSAQKNPTAFYLCASSIGGALQETQYFGPGTRLLVL.

This clonotype was seen many times. This rearrangement joins TRBV5-1 to TRBJ2-7; TRBD1 matches 8 bases. After removal of 0 bases from V and 2 bases from J, the junction contained 7 bases not matched to a gene. The CDR3 has 16 amino acids. Per the germline V gene, CDR1 is SGHRS and CDR2 is YFSETQ. CDR3 nucleotides: TGCGCCAGCAGCTTGGATGGACAGGGTAGGACCTACGAGCAGTACTTC. Translation gives CASSLDGQGRTYEQYF. The full variable domain, completed using reference TRBV5-1 and TRBJ2-7, is KAGVTQTPRYLIKTRGQQVTLSCSPISGHRSVSWYQQTPGQGLQFLFEYFSETQRNKGNFPGRFSGRQFSNSRSEMNVSTLELGDSALYLCASSLDGQGRTYEQYFGPGTRLTVT.